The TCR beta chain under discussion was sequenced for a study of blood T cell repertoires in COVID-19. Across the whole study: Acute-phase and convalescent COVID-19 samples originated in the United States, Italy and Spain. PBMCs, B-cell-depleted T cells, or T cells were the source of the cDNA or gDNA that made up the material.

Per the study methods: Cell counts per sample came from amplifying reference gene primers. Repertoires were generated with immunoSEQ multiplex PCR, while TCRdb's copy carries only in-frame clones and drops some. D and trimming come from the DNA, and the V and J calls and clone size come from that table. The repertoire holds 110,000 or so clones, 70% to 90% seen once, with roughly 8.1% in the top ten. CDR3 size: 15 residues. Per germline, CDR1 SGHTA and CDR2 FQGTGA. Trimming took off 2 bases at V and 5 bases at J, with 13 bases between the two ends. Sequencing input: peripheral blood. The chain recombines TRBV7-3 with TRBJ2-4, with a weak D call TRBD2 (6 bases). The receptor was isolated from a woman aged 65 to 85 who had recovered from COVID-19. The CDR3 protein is CASSLGRGGQNIQYF. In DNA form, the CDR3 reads TGTGCCAGCAGCTTAGGGCGGGGCGGGCAAAACATTCAGTACTTC. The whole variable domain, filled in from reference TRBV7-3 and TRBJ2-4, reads GAGVSQTPSNKVTEKGKYVELRCDPISGHTALYWYRQSLGQGPEFLIYFQGTGAADDSGLPNDRFFAVRPEGSVSTLKIQRTERGDSAVYLCASSLGRGGQNIQYFGAGTRLSVL.